This TCR beta chain was recorded in a study of CD4+ T cells in melanoma. General study results and limits: Reportedly, melanoma neoantigen-specific CD4+ T cells showed varied differentiation states.

Comments on this clone: The antigen remains unidentified. The same CDR3 can be traced to other DNA sequences in this sample.

The CDR3 contains 12 residues. Per the germline V gene, CDR1 is MNHNS and CDR2 is SASEGT. Trimming removed 6 bases from V and 2 bases from J, with 7 bases in between. Profiling relied on immunoSEQ multiplex PCR, and the TCRdb table lists in-frame clones only, not all of them. The sample lists roughly 140,000 clones, about nine tenths occurring once. The source of this sequence is a human donor with melanoma. The chain is built from TRBV6-1 and TRBJ1-1; D remains unclear. CDR3 nucleotide sequence: TGTGCCAGCAGGACGGTTAACACTGAAGCTTTCTTT. Translation: CASRTVNTEAFF.